This TCR beta chain stems from a study of T cell responses to AZD1222 COVID-19 vaccine. On the study more broadly: Timing groups of about 4 and about 12 weeks for second doses were pooled. Overall study results and limits: Baseline testing showed seropositivity in only six AZD1222 recipients. Scientists sampled the repertoires only once the peak T cell response had passed. Clonal diversity was possibly underestimated, and white British individuals and females predominated among donors.

Notes on this clone: Its antigen is still unknown.

The repertoire was sequenced with immunoSEQ multiplex PCR; TCRdb's copy has only in-frame clones and lacks some. The sample carries approximately 150,000 clones, roughly 92% recorded once. Germline V CDR1 and CDR2: KGHSH, LQKENI. Trimming at V came to 3 bases and at J to 4 bases, leaving 6 bases not matched to a gene. The CDR3 runs to 16 residues. This specimen consisted of peripheral blood, obtained on day 0 of AZD1222 vaccination. This sequence originates from an adult in good health. The gene calls are TRBV18 and TRBJ2-5; 12 positions match TRBD2. Here the CDR3 reads CASSPPSGRVGETQYF. The CDR3 DNA follows: TGTGCCAGCTCACCCCCTAGCGGGAGGGTTGGAGAGACCCAGTACTTC.